These T cell receptor beta chains were read from a single sample in a study of synovial regulatory T cells in juvenile arthritis. Only in-frame clones appear in the TCRdb table, and some are missing; sequencing was by immunoSEQ multiplex PCR. The sample has 7,700 or so clones. What was sequenced was Treg cells from blood. The receptors were gathered from a donor younger than 35 with juvenile idiopathic arthritis. CDR3s include the opening cysteine and the closing phenylalanine or tryptophan. Fields, in order: J gene, V gene, clone size, CDR3 protein. Clone size is not always given. Where it is, it says once, few, many or a class for expanded clones.

J gene: TRBJ2-3
V gene: TRBV29-1
clone size: NA
CDR3 protein: CSVRLAAADTQYF

J gene: TRBJ2-5
V gene: TRBV5-1
clone size: NA
CDR3 protein: CASSFGGTVGTQYF

J gene: TRBJ1-2
V gene: TRBV10-3
clone size: NA
CDR3 protein: CAIRDRQNYGYTF

J gene: TRBJ2-7
V gene: TRBV5-1
clone size: NA
CDR3 protein: CASSSDRGRAYEQYF

J gene: TRBJ1-5
V gene: TRBV10-3
clone size: NA
CDR3 protein: CAISERDRNSHKPQHF

J gene: TRBJ2-7
V gene: TRBV6-5
clone size: NA
CDR3 protein: CASSRGPDEQYF

J gene: TRBJ1-1
V gene: TRBV6-5
clone size: medium-sized
CDR3 protein: CASSYSRLNTEAFF

J gene: TRBJ2-1
V gene: TRBV6-5
clone size: NA
CDR3 protein: CASKRSDRQFF

J gene: TRBJ2-6
V gene: TRBV10-3
clone size: NA
CDR3 protein: CAISGGTASFSGANVLTF

J gene: TRBJ1-5
V gene: TRBV7-2
clone size: NA
CDR3 protein: CASSLSEGNNQPQHF

J gene: TRBJ1-2
V gene: TRBV30
clone size: medium-sized
CDR3 protein: CAWSVQNYGYTF

J gene: TRBJ1-5
V gene: TRBV15
clone size: NA
CDR3 protein: CATSRNLGGNQPQHF

J gene: TRBJ1-1
V gene: TRBV28
clone size: medium-sized
CDR3 protein: CASTPGRGYTEAFF

J gene: TRBJ2-3
V gene: TRBV9
clone size: NA
CDR3 protein: CASSRGAGGITDTQYF

J gene: TRBJ2-6
V gene: TRBV10-3
clone size: NA
CDR3 protein: CAIRPGVGANVLTF

J gene: TRBJ2-3
V gene: TRBV5-1
clone size: NA
CDR3 protein: CASSLGGRPSDTQYF

J gene: TRBJ2-5
V gene: TRBV28
clone size: NA
CDR3 protein: CASSLAGARETQYF

J gene: TRBJ2-2
V gene: TRBV7-2
clone size: medium-sized
CDR3 protein: CASSLVGQARRNTGELFF

J gene: TRBJ2-5
V gene: TRBV11-2
clone size: NA
CDR3 protein: CASSLGRGSTETQYF

J gene: TRBJ1-1
V gene: TRBV28
clone size: NA
CDR3 protein: CASSLRPWSREAFF

J gene: TRBJ2-3
V gene: TRBV21-1
clone size: NA
CDR3 protein: CASSFSFAPGGPADTQYF

J gene: TRBJ2-2
V gene: TRBV2
clone size: medium-sized
CDR3 protein: CASSPITGGRTGELFF

J gene: TRBJ2-7
V gene: TRBV7-2
clone size: NA
CDR3 protein: CASSLRRQGSYEQYF

J gene: TRBJ2-7
V gene: TRBV30
clone size: NA
CDR3 protein: CAWSVRGGYEQYF

J gene: TRBJ2-1
V gene: TRBV6-5
clone size: NA
CDR3 protein: CASSYGTSGSNEQFF

J gene: TRBJ2-7
V gene: TRBV11-2
clone size: NA
CDR3 protein: CASSPPRGHRPYEQYF

J gene: TRBJ1-2
V gene: TRBV9
clone size: NA
CDR3 protein: CASSGAGNYGYTF

J gene: TRBJ2-2
V gene: TRBV7-3
clone size: NA
CDR3 protein: CASSLFQERTGELFF

J gene: TRBJ1-3
V gene: TRBV6-5
clone size: NA
CDR3 protein: CASSKGAGNTIYF

J gene: TRBJ2-5
V gene: TRBV6-1
clone size: NA
CDR3 protein: CASNRLYLQETQYF

J gene: TRBJ2-6
V gene: TRBV6-6
clone size: NA
CDR3 protein: CASSRLSADVLTF

J gene: TRBJ2-3
V gene: TRBV5-1
clone size: NA
CDR3 protein: CASSSRYRGRSDTQYF

J gene: TRBJ2-2
V gene: TRBV5-1
clone size: NA
CDR3 protein: CASSFGTSGLFTGELFF

J gene: TRBJ1-1
V gene: TRBV6-1
clone size: NA
CDR3 protein: CASSVGGRYTEAFF

J gene: TRBJ1-5
V gene: TRBV27
clone size: medium-sized
CDR3 protein: CASSFRPPPQHF

J gene: TRBJ2-7
V gene: TRBV6-1
clone size: NA
CDR3 protein: CASTIIAGGAYEQYF

J gene: TRBJ2-4
V gene: TRBV21-1
clone size: NA
CDR3 protein: CASSKGGGQREGIQYF

J gene: TRBJ1-2
V gene: TRBV6-5
clone size: medium-sized
CDR3 protein: CASSYLAGADGYTF

J gene: TRBJ2-6
V gene: TRBV7-2
clone size: NA
CDR3 protein: CASSLGGSGANVLTF